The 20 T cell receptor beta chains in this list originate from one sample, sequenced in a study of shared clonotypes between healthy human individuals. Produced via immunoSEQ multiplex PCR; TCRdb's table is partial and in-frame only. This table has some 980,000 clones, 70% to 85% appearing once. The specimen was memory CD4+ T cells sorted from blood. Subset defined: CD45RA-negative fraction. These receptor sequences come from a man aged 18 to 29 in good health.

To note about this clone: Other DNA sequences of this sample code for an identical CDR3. DNA for the CDR3: TGTGCCATCAGTGAGGGGACTAGCGGGTCCTACGAGCAGTACTTC. Its translation is CAISEGTSGSYEQYF. V is TRBV10-3 and J is TRBJ2-7; 12 positions match TRBD2. CDR3 length equals 15 residues. Losses at the gene ends were 2 bases for V and 1 base for J; bases not matched to a gene: 0. Germline V gives CDR1 ENHRY, CDR2 SYGVKD.

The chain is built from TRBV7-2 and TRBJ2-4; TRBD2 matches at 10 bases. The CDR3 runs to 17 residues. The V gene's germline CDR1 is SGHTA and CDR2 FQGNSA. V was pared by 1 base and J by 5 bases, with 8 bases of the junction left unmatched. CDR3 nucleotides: TGTGCCAGCAGCTTAGAATCTAGCGGGAGTGGGGAAAACATTCAGTACTTC. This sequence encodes CASSLESSGSGENIQYF.

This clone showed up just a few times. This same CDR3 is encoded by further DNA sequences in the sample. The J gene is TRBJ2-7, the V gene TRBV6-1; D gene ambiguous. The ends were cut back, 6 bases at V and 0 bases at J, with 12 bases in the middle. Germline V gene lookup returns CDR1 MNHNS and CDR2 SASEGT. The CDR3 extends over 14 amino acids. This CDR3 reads CASRRTASSYEQYF. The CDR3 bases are TGTGCCAGCAGACGGACGGCTAGCTCCTACGAGCAGTACTTC.

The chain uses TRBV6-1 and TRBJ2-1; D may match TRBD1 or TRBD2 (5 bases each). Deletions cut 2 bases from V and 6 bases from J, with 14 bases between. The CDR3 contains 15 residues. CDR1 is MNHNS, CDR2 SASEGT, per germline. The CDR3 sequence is CASSEPGPLTNEQFF. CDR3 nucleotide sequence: TGTGCCAGCAGTGAACCGGGACCACTAACCAATGAGCAGTTCTTC.

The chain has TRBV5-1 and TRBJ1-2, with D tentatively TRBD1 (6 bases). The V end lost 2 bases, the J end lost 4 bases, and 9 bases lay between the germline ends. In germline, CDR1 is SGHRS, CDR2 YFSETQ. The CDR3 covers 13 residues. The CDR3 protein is CASSLQGGYGYTF. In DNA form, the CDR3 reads TGCGCCAGCAGCTTACAGGGAGGCTATGGCTACACCTTC.

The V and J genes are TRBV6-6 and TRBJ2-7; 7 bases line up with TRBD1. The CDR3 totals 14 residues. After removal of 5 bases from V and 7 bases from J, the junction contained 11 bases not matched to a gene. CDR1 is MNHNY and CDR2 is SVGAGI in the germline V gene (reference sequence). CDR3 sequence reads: CASSRGTEGSEQYF. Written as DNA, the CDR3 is TGTGCCAGCAGTCGTGGGACAGAGGGGAGTGAGCAGTACTTC.

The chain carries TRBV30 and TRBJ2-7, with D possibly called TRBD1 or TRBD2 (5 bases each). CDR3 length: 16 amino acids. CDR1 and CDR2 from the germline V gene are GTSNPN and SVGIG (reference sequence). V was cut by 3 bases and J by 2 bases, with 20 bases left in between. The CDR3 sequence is CAWRDARRGVAYEQYF. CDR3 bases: TGTGCCTGGAGAGACGCCCGAAGGGGAGTGGCCTACGAGCAGTACTTC.

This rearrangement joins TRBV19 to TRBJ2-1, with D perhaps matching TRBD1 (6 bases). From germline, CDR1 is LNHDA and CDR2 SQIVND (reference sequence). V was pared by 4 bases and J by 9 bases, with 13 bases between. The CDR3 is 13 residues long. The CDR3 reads CASSTTQGAEQFF. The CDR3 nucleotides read TGTGCCAGTAGTACAACACAGGGCGCTGAGCAGTTCTTC.

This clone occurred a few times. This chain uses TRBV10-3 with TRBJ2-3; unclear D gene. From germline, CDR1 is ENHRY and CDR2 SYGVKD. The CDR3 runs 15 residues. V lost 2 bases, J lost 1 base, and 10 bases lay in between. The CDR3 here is CAISEGSYGTDTQYF. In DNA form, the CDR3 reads TGTGCCATCAGTGAGGGATCGTATGGCACAGATACGCAGTATTTT.

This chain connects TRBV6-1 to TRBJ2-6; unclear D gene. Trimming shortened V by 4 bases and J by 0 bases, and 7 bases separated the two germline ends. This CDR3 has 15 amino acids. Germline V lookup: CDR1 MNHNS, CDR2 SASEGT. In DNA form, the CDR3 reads TGTGCCAGCAGTGGAATTGACTCTGGGGCCAACGTCCTGACTTTC. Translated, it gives CASSGIDSGANVLTF.

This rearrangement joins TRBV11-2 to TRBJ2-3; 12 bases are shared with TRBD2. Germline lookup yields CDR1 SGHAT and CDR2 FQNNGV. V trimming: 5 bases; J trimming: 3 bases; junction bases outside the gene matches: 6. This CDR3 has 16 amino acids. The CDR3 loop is CASSKGTSGLTDTQYF. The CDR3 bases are TGTGCCAGCAGCAAGGGGACTAGCGGGTTGACAGATACGCAGTATTTT.

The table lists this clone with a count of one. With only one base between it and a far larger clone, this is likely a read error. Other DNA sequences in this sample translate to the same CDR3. The CDR3 sequence is CASSRGGGSYGYTF. The CDR3 DNA follows: TGTGCCAGTAGCCGAGGGGGCGGGAGCTATGGCTACACCTTC. The J gene is TRBJ1-2, the V gene TRBV6-7, with 7 positions matching TRBD1. TRBV6-7 is labeled an ORF, and its function is uncertain. There are 14 residues in the CDR3. With 9 bases clipped from V and 4 bases from J, the junction kept 11 bases outside the gene matches.

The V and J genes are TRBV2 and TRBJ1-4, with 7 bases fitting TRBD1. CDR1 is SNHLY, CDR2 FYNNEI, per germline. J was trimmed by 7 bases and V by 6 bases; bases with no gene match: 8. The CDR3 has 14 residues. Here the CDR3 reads CASRISGTVEKLFF. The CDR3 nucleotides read TGTGCCAGCAGGATTTCCGGGACAGTTGAAAAACTGTTTTTT.

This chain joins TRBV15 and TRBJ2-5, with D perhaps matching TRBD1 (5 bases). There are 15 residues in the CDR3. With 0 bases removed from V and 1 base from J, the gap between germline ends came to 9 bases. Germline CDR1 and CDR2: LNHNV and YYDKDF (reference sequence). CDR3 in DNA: TGTGCCACCAGCAGAGATCTGGGGCCCCAAGAGACCCAGTACTTC. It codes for CATSRDLGPQETQYF.

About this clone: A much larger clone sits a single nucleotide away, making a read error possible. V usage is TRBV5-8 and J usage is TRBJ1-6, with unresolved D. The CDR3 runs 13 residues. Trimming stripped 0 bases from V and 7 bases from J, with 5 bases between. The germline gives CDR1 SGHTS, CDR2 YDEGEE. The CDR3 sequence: CASSLGANSPLHF. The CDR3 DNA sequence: TGTGCCAGCAGCTTGGGGGCCAATTCACCCCTCCACTTT.

The CDR3 nucleotides are TGTGCCTGGAGGAGGGAATTGAATCAGCCCCAGCATTTT. This encodes CAWRRELNQPQHF. The rearrangement uses TRBV30 and TRBJ1-5; unclear D gene. Trimming pared 3 bases from V and 4 bases from J, leaving 10 bases between. The CDR3 extends over 13 amino acids. Germline CDR1 reads GTSNPN; CDR2 reads SVGIG (reference sequence).

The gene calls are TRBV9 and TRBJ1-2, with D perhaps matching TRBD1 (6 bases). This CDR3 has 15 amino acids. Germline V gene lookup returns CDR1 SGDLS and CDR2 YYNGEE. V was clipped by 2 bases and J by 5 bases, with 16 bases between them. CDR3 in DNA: TGTGCCAGCAGCGTGCCAGGGGCCCTCGGATATGGCTACACCTTC. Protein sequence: CASSVPGALGYGYTF.

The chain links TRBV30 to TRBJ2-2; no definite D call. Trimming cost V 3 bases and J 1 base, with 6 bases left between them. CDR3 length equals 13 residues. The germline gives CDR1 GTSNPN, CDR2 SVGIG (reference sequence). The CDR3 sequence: CAWRSENTGELFF. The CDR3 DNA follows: TGTGCCTGGAGGTCGGAGAACACCGGGGAGCTGTTTTTT.

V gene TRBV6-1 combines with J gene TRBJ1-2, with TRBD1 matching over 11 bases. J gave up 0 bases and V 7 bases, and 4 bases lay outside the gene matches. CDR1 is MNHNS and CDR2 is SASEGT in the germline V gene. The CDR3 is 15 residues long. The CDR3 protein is CASTPGQGANYGYTF. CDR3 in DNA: TGTGCCAGCACTCCGGGACAGGGGGCTAACTATGGCTACACCTTC.

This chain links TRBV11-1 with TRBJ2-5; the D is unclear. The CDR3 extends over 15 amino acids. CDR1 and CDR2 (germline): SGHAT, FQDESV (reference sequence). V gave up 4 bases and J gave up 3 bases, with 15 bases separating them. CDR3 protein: CASSYARYPKETQYF. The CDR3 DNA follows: TGTGCCAGCAGCTATGCGCGATATCCAAAAGAGACCCAGTACTTC. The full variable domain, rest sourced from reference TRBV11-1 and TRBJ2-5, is EAEVAQSPRYKITEKSQAVAFWCDPISGHATLYWYRQILGQGPELLVQFQDESVVDDSQLPKDRFSAERLKGVDSTLKIQPAELGDSAMYLCASSYARYPKETQYFGPGTRLLVL.